This T cell receptor (beta chain) appears in the sequencing data of a study of blood T cell repertoires in COVID-19. Study in general: COVID-19 samples collected from the United States, Italy and Spain covered acute and convalescent phases. PBMCs, B-cell-depleted T cells, or T cells were the source of the cDNA or gDNA that made up the material.

Authors' data handling: Quantification of nucleated cells was approximated via reference gene primer amplification. Here immunoSEQ multiplex PCR was the method, and the copy in TCRdb shows in-frame clones only, minus some. D and trimming come from the DNA, and the V and J calls and clone size come from that table. The table shows about 190,000 clones, with around 85% occurring only once. CDR3 length: 14 residues. Trimming removed 1 base at V and 7 bases at J, with 11 bases between. The V gene's germline CDR1 is GTSNPN and CDR2 SVGIG (reference sequence). The V gene is TRBV30, the J gene TRBJ1-6; unclear D gene. The sequenced sample consisted of peripheral blood. The clonotype was recovered from a man aged 50 to 59 who had recovered from COVID-19. The CDR3 region has the DNA TGTGCCTGGAGTGGAATATTCGGGAATTCACCCCTCCACTTT. This sequence encodes CAWSGIFGNSPLHF.